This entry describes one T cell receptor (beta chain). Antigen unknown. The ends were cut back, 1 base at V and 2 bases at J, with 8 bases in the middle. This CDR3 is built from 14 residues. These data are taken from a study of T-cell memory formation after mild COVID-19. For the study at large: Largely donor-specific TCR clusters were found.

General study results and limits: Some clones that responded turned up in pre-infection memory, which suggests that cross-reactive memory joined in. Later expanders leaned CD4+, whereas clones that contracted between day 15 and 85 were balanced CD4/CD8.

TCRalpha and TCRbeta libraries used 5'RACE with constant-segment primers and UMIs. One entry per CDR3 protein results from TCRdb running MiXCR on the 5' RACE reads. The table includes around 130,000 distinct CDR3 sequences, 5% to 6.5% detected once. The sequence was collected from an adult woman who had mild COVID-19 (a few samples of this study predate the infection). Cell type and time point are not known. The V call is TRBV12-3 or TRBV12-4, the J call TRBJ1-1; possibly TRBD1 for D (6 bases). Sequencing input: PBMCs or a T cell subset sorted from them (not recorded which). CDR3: CASSLVQGNTEAFF. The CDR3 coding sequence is TGTGCCAGCAGTTTAGTACAGGGTAACACTGAAGCTTTCTTT.